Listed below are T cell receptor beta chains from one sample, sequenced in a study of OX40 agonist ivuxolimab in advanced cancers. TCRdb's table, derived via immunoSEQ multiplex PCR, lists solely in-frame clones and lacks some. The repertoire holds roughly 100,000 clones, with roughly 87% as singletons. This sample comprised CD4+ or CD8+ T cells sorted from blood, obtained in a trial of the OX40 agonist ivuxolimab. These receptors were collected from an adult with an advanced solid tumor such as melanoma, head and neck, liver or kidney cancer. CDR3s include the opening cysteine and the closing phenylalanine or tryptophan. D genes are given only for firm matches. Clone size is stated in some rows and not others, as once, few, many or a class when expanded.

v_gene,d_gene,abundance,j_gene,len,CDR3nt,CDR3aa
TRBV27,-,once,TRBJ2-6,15,TGTGCCAGCAGTTTACCCCTTCCTGGGGCCAACGTCCTGACTTTC,CASSLPLPGANVLTF
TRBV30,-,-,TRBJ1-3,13,TGTGCCTGGAGTAGGAGTAATGGAAACACCATATATTTT,CAWSRSNGNTIYF
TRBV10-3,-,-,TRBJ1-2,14,TGTGCCATCAGTGAGGGGAGTCGGCAGGGGGGCTACACCTTC,CAISEGSRQGGYTF
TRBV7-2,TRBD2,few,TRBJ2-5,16,TGTGCCAGCAGCTTGGGCGGGGGGACCGGTGGGGAGACCCAGTACTTC,CASSLGGGTGGETQYF
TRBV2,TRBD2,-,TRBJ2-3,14,TGTGCCAGCCGGACTAGCGGGGCGCCGCAGGACAAGTATTTT,CASRTSGAPQDKYF
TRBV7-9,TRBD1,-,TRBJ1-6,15,TGTGCCAGCAGCTCGCGGGACAGGGGAAATTCACCCCTCCACTTT,CASSSRDRGNSPLHF
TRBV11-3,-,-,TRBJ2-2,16,TGTGCCAGCAGCTCCACCTTGGGGTATTCGGACGGGGAGCTGTTTTTT,CASSSTLGYSDGELFF
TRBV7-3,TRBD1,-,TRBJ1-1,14,TGTGCCAGCAGCCTCCGGGACAGGGGGCCTGAAGCTTTCTTT,CASSLRDRGPEAFF
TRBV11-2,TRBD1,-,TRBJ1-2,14,TGTGCCAGCAGCAATGGGCGGACAGGGGATGGCTACACCTTC,CASSNGRTGDGYTF
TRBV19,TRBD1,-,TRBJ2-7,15,TGTGCCAGTAGCGTACAGGGGCCTAGTCCCTACGAGCAGTACTTC,CASSVQGPSPYEQYF
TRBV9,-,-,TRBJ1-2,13,TGTGCCAGCAGCGAGGACGGGTTCTATGGCTACACCTTC,CASSEDGFYGYTF
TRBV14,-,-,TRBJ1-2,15,TGTGCCAGCAGCCAAGTGGCCAGCGGCTACTATGGCTACACCTTC,CASSQVASGYYGYTF
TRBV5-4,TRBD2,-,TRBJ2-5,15,TGTGCCAGCAGCTTGCGACTAGCGGGGCAAGAGACCCAGTACTTC,CASSLRLAGQETQYF
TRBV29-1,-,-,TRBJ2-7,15,TGCAGCGTTGAAGATCGACTGAGCCCCCCCTACGAGCAGTACTTC,CSVEDRLSPPYEQYF
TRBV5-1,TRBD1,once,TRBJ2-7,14,TGCGCCAGCAGCCCCAGACAGGGGACCTACGAGCAGTACTTC,CASSPRQGTYEQYF
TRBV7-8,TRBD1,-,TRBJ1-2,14,TGTGCCAGCAGCAGCGACAGGGGGAGCTATGGCTACACCTTC,CASSSDRGSYGYTF
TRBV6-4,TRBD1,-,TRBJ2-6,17,TGTGCCAGCAGCCCGGGACAGGGGGCAGGGGGGGCCAACGTCCTGACTTTC,CASSPGQGAGGANVLTF
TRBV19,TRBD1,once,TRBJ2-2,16,TGTGCCAGTAGTCTAAGGACAGGGCAGAACACCGGGGAGCTGTTTTTT,CASSLRTGQNTGELFF
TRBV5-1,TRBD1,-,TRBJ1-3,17,TGCGCCAGCAGCACCCTAGGGACAGCCAACTCTGGAAACACCATATATTTT,CASSTLGTANSGNTIYF
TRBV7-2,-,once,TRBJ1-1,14,TGTGCCAGCAGCCTGACCCCAGGGGTCAGTGAAGCTTTCTTT,CASSLTPGVSEAFF
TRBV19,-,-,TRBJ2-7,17,TGTGCCAGTCGCAGGGGAGGGGGCGCCGGCGGTTCCTACGAGCAGTACTTC,CASRRGGGAGGSYEQYF
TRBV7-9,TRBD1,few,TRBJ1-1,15,TGTGCCAGCAGCTCAGGGACAGGGCGGAACACTGAAGCTTTCTTT,CASSSGTGRNTEAFF
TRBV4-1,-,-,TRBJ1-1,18,TGCGCCAGCAGCCAATCAAGGCAGGGGACGTGGTTGAACACTGAAGCTTTCTTT,CASSQSRQGTWLNTEAFF
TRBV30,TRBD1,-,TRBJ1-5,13,TGTGCCTGGGGGACAGGGGATTATCAGCCCCAGCATTTT,CAWGTGDYQPQHF
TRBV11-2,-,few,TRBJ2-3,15,TGTGCCAGCAGCTTCGGGGTGGGTGTAGCAGATACGCAGTATTTT,CASSFGVGVADTQYF
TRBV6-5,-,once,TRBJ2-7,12,TGTGCCAGCAGCCCCACAGGCTCCGAGCAGTACTTC,CASSPTGSEQYF
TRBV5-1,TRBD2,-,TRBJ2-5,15,TGCGCCAGCAGCTTGGTAGCGGGGGCCCAAGAGACCCAGTACTTC,CASSLVAGAQETQYF
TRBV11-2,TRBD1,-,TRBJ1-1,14,TGTGCCAGCAGCTTTGGGACAGGAAACACTGAAGCTTTCTTT,CASSFGTGNTEAFF
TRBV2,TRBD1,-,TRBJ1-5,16,TGTGCCAGCAGTGAAACGGGACAGGGTAGGAATCAGCCCCAGCATTTT,CASSETGQGRNQPQHF
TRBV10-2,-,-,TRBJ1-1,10,TGCGCCAGCAGGGACACTGAAGCTTTCTTT,CASRDTEAFF
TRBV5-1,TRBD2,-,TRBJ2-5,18,TGCGCCAGCAGCTTGGGACTAGCGGGGGGCCCGAGACAAGAGACCCAGTACTTC,CASSLGLAGGPRQETQYF
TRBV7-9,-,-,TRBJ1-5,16,TGTGCCAGCAGCTTAGAGGGGGGCTATAGCAATCAGCCCCAGCATTTT,CASSLEGGYSNQPQHF
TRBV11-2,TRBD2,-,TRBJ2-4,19,TGTGCCAGCAGCTCTTCTAGCGGGGGGTACGAAGAAACCAAAAACATTCAGTACTTC,CASSSSSGGYEETKNIQYF
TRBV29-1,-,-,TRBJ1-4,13,TGCAGCGCGGGGGGTCCACCCGGGGGAAAACTGTTTTTT,CSAGGPPGGKLFF
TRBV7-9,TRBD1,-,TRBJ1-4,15,TGTGCCAGCAGCCAGAGACAGGGATCAAATGAAAAACTGTTTTTT,CASSQRQGSNEKLFF
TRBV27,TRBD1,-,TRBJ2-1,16,TGTGCCAGCAGTTCCTCCGGGACAGGGGGCCTCGGTGAGCAGTTCTTC,CASSSSGTGGLGEQFF
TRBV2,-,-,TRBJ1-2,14,TGTGCCAGCAACCGGGACTGGACCTTGAGGGGCTACACCTTC,CASNRDWTLRGYTF
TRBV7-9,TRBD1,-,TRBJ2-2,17,TGTGCCAGCAGCTTCTGGACAGGGGGAGAGGTTCCCGGGGAGCTGTTTTTT,CASSFWTGGEVPGELFF
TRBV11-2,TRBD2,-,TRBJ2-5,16,TGTGCCAGCAGCTTAGCGGGCGGGGGGGCCTCTGAGACCCAGTACTTC,CASSLAGGGASETQYF
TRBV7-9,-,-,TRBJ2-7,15,TGTGCCAGCAGCCCAGGTGCGGGGTTTGTCGGAGAGCAGTACTTC,CASSPGAGFVGEQYF